This T cell receptor (beta chain) was identified in a study of CD8 T cells in ankylosing spondylitis. General study results and limits: Seemingly characteristic of ankylosing spondylitis blood was a TCR beta motif consisting of 7 or 8 highly homologous variants. Disease-associated clones were CD8+ and fairly uncommon in peripheral blood. Matched synovial fluid from ankylosing spondylitis patients was reported to be enriched for disease-linked clones.

V dropped 5 bases and J dropped 12 bases, with 17 bases sitting between them. This CDR3 region has 13 residues. CDR1 and CDR2 from the germline V gene are SGHTA and FQGNSA. With regard to this clonotype: Antigen specificity is unknown.

Each CDR3 protein is one row after TCRdb ran MiXCR on the 5' RACE reads. The table includes 400,000 or so distinct CDR3 sequences, roughly 27% detected once. The V call is TRBV7-2, the J call TRBJ2-1; D might be TRBD2 (7 bases). The TCR comes from a male donor with ankylosing spondylitis. The sequencing input was blood, either unsorted or a sorted T cell fraction (not recorded which). The chain's CDR3 is CASSKQGLLGQFF. CDR3 in DNA: TGTGCCAGCAGCAAACAGGGACTACTCGGGCAGTTCTTC.